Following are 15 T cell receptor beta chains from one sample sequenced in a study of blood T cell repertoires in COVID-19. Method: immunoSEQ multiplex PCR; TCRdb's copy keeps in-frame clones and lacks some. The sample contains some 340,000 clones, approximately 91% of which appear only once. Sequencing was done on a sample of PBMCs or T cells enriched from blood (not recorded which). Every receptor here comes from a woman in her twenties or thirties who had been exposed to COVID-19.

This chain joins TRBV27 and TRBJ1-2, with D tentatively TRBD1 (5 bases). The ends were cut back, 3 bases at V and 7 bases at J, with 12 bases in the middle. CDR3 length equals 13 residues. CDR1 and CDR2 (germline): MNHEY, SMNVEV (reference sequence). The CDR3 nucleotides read TGTGCCAGCAGTTTTCAGGGCGTGGGTGGCTACACCTTC. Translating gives CASSFQGVGGYTF.

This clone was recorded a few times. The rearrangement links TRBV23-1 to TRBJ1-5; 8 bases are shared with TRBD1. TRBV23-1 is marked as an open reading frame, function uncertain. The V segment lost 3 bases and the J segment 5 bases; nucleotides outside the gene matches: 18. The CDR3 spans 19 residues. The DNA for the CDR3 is TGCGCCAGCAGTCATACCAGTAAAGGCAGGGGGCGAACGGATCAGCCCCAGCATTTT. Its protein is CASSHTSKGRGRTDQPQHF.

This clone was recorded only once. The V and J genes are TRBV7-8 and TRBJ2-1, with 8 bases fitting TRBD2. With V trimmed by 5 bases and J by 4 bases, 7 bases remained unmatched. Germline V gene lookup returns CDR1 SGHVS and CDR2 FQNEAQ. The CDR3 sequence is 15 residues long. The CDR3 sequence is CASSVRAGVYNEQFF. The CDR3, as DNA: TGTGCCAGCAGCGTTAGAGCGGGGGTATACAATGAGCAGTTCTTC.

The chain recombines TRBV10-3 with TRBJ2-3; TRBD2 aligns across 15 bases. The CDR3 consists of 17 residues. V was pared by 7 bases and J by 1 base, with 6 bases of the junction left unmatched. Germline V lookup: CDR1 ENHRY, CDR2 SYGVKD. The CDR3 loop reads CAIMVGTSGGRTDTQYF. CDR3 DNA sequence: TGTGCCATCATGGTTGGGACTAGCGGGGGGCGCACAGATACGCAGTATTTT.

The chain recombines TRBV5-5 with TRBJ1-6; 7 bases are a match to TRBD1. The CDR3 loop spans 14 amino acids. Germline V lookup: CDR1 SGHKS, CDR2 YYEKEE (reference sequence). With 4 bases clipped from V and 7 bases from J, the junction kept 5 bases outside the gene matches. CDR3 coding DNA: TGTGCCAGCAGCCGGGACAGTATAAATTCACCCCTCCACTTT. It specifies CASSRDSINSPLHF.

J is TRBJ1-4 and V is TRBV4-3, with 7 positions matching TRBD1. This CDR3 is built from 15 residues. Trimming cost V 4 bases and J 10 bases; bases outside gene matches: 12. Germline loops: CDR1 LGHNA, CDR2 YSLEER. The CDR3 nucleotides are TGCGCCAGCAGCCGAATAACAGGGGTGGGTGGAAAACTGTTTTTT. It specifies CASSRITGVGGKLFF.

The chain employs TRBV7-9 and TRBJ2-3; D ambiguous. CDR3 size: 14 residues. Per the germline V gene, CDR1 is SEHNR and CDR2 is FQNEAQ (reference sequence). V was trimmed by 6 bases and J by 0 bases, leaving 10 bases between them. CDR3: CASRGGASTDTQYF. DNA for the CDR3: TGTGCCAGCAGGGGTGGAGCTAGCACAGATACGCAGTATTTT.

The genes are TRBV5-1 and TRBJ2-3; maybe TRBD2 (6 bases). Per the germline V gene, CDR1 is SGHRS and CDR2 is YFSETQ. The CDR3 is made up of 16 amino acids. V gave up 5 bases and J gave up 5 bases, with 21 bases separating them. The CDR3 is CASSPIIWRAQDTQYF. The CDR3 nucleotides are TGCGCCAGCAGTCCTATTATCTGGAGGGCCCAAGATACGCAGTATTTT.

CDR3 DNA: TGCGCCAGCAGCCCTGGACAGGCGGGTCAGCCCCAGCATTTT. Translation: CASSPGQAGQPQHF. The chain is built from TRBV5-1 and TRBJ1-5, with TRBD1 matching over 7 bases. The CDR3 length is 14 residues. V lost 4 bases, J lost 6 bases, and 7 bases stayed unmatched. Looked up from germline, CDR1 is SGHRS and CDR2 is YFSETQ.

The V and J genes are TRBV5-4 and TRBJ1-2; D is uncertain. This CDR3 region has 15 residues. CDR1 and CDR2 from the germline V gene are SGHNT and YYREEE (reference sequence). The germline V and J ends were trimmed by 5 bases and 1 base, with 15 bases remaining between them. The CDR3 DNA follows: TGTGCCAGCAGTCGTGGACCGGGAGGTAACTATGGCTACACCTTC. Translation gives CASSRGPGGNYGYTF.

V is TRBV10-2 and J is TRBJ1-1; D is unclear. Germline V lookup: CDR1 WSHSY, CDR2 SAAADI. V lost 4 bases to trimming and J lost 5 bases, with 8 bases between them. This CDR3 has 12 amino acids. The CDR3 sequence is CASSVRGTEAFF. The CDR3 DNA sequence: TGCGCCAGCAGTGTTCGGGGAACTGAAGCTTTCTTT.

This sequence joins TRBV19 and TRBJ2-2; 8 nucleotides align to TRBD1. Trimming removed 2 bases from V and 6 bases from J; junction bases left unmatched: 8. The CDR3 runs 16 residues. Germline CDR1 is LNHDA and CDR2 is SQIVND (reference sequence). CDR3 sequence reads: CASSINQGAVAGELFF. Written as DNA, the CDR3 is TGTGCCAGTAGTATAAACCAGGGGGCCGTCGCCGGGGAGCTGTTTTTT.

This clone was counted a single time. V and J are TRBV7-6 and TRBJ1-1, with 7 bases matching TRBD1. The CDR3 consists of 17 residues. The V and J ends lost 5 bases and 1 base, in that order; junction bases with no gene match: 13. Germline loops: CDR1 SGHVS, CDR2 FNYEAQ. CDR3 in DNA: TGTGCCAGCAGCCTACTCCGGTCAACAGGGGAGAACACTGAAGCTTTCTTT. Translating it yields CASSLLRSTGENTEAFF. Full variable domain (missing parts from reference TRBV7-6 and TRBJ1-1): GAGVSQSPRYKVTKRGQDVALRCDPISGHVSLYWYRQALGQGPEFLTYFNYEAQQDKSGLPNDRFSAERPEGSISTLTIQRTEQRDSAMYRCASSLLRSTGENTEAFFGQGTRLTVV.

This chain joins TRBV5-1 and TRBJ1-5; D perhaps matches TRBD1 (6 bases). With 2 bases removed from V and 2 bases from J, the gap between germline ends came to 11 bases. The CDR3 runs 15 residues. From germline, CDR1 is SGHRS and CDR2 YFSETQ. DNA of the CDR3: TGCGCCAGCAGCTTAGGGGGAGCGGGCAATCAGCCCCAGCATTTT. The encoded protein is CASSLGGAGNQPQHF. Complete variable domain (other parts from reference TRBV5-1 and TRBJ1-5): KAGVTQTPRYLIKTRGQQVTLSCSPISGHRSVSWYQQTPGQGLQFLFEYFSETQRNKGNFPGRFSGRQFSNSRSEMNVSTLELGDSALYLCASSLGGAGNQPQHFGDGTRLSIL.

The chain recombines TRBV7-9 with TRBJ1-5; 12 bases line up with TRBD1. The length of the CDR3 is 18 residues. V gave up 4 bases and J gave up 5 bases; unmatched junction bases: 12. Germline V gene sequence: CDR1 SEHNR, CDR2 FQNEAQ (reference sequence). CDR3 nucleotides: TGTGCCAGCAGCTGGGGCGGGGGACAGGGGGCGAGGCATCAGCCCCAGCATTTT. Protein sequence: CASSWGGGQGARHQPQHF.